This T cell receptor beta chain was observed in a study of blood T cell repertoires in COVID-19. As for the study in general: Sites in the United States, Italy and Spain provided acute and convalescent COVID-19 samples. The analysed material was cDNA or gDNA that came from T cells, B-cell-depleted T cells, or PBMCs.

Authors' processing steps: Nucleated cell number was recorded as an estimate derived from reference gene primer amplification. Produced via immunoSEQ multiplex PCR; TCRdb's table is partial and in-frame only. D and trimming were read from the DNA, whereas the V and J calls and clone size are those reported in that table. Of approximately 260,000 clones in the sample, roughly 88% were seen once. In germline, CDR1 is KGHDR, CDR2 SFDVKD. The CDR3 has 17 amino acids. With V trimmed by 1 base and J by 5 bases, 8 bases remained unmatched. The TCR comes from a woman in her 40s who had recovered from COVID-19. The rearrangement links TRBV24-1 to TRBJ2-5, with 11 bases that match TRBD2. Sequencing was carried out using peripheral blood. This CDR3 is CATSDFYSGRAGETQYF. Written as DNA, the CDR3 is TGTGCCACCAGTGATTTTTATAGCGGGAGGGCGGGGGAGACCCAGTACTTC.